The next 24 T cell receptor beta chains were all read from a single sample in a study of response to subunit inactivated influenza vaccine. Each CDR3 protein gets one entry after TCRdb re-called the RT-PCR reads with MiXCR. The table lists about 830,000 distinct CDR3 sequences, roughly 18% of them singletons. The sample consisted of PBMCs from blood, taken 4 to 6 days after vaccination. The receptors originated from a man in his forties or fifties who received an inactivated influenza vaccine.

The chain combines TRBV28 with TRBJ2-4, with no clear D. This CDR3 has 15 residues. The V end lost 3 bases, the J end lost 0 bases, and 9 bases lay between the germline ends. Germline V gene data show CDR1 as MDHEN and CDR2 as SYDVKM. CDR3 sequence (DNA): TGTGCCAGCAGTTTTCCCAGACTAGCCAAAAACATTCAGTACTTC. It encodes CASSFPRLAKNIQYF.

This chain uses TRBV7-2 with TRBJ2-1, with D unresolved. The CDR3 length is 17 residues. Germline V gives CDR1 SGHTA, CDR2 FQGNSA. Trimming took off 3 bases at V and 1 base at J, with 16 bases between the two ends. CDR3 protein: CASSFSLFYTSYNEQFF. CDR3 DNA: TGTGCCAGCAGCTTTTCGCTCTTCTACACGTCCTACAATGAGCAGTTCTTC.

V usage is TRBV7-2 and J usage is TRBJ1-1, with D unresolved. CDR3 size: 14 residues. V was shortened by 3 bases and J by 0 bases, with 8 bases between the two germline ends. Germline assignment: CDR1 SGHTA and CDR2 FQGNSA. As DNA, the CDR3 is TGTGCCAGCAGCTTCGGGTACATGAACACTGAAGCTTTCTTT. This codes for CASSFGYMNTEAFF.

The chain employs TRBV20-1 and TRBJ1-5; 8 bases line up with TRBD1. Germline CDR1 DFQATT, CDR2 SNEGSKA (reference sequence). Trimming at V came to 3 bases and at J to 7 bases, leaving 8 bases not matched to a gene. The CDR3 runs to 14 residues. CDR3 nucleotides: TGCAGTGCTAGGGGACAGGCTTGGCGACAGCCCCAGCATTTT. The encoded protein is CSARGQAWRQPQHF.

The chain has TRBV28 and TRBJ2-3; the D call may be TRBD1 or TRBD2 (5 bases each). The length of the CDR3 is 15 residues. The germline V and J ends were trimmed by 7 bases and 4 bases, with 18 bases remaining between them. Germline CDR1 MDHEN, CDR2 SYDVKM. CDR3 in amino acids: CASMPGLARSDTQYF. The CDR3 coding sequence is TGTGCCAGCATGCCGGGGCTTGCGCGTTCAGATACGCAGTATTTT.

This clonotype was counted only a few times. The chain carries TRBV4-2 and TRBJ2-2; D not certain. Per germline, CDR1 LGHNA and CDR2 YNFKEQ. The CDR3 is 12 amino acids. Trimming cost V 3 bases and J 9 bases, with 8 bases left between them. The DNA of the CDR3 is TGTGCCAGCAGCCATACTACCCGGGAGCTGTTTTTT. Translated, it gives CASSHTTRELFF.

The V call is TRBV11-2, the J call TRBJ2-2, with D unresolved. Trimming left V 3 bases short and J 8 bases short, with 22 bases between. The CDR3 sequence is 17 residues long. The V gene's germline CDR1 is SGHAT and CDR2 FQNNGV. The CDR3 region is CASSLVGRGTTRGELFF. The CDR3 DNA reads as TGTGCCAGCAGCTTGGTAGGAAGAGGCACTACCAGAGGGGAGCTGTTTTTT.

This clonotype was picked up many times. This chain joins TRBV7-2 and TRBJ2-5, with D hard to call. The CDR3 loop spans 14 amino acids. The germline gives CDR1 SGHTA, CDR2 FQGNSA. Trimming stripped 1 base from V and 8 bases from J, with 14 bases between. CDR3 residues: CASSLVLGTDTQYF. Here the CDR3 DNA reads TGTGCCAGCAGCTTAGTCTTGGGTACGGATACCCAGTACTTC.

The chain is built from TRBV5-6 and TRBJ2-7; TRBD2 might be the D (5 bases). CDR3 length: 15 residues. Germline CDR1 is SGHDT and CDR2 is YYEEEE. The V and J ends lost 4 bases and 2 bases respectively, with 16 bases between them. In DNA form, the CDR3 reads TGTGCCAGCAGCCCGGTGGGTAGCGAGCCCTACGAGCAGTACTTC. This codes for CASSPVGSEPYEQYF.

This clonotype was observed at least ten times. The chain recombines TRBV27 with TRBJ2-1; 7 nucleotides agree with TRBD1. V dropped 5 bases and J dropped 0; count of bases not matched to a gene: 7. The length of the CDR3 is 16 residues. Germline CDR1 and CDR2: MNHEY and SMNVEV (reference sequence). DNA of the CDR3: TGTGCCAGCAGTCAACAGGGGATTAGCTCCTACAATGAGCAGTTCTTC. Protein product: CASSQQGISSYNEQFF.

This chain uses TRBV5-1 with TRBJ2-7; 9 nucleotides match TRBD2. Germline V gives CDR1 SGHRS, CDR2 YFSETQ. This CDR3 contains 15 residues. The trim removed 3 bases at V and 3 bases at J, leaving 7 bases unmatched. The CDR3, as DNA: TGCGCCAGCAGCTCGGATAGCGGGGGCTACTACGAGCAGTACTTC. This gives the protein CASSSDSGGYYEQYF. The whole variable domain, remainder taken from reference TRBV5-1 and TRBJ2-7, is KAGVTQTPRYLIKTRGQQVTLSCSPISGHRSVSWYQQTPGQGLQFLFEYFSETQRNKGNFPGRFSGRQFSNSRSEMNVSTLELGDSALYLCASSSDSGGYYEQYFGPGTRLTVT.

This clonotype came up many times. V gene TRBV4-3 combines with J gene TRBJ2-5, with a possible D match to TRBD1 (5 bases). V shed 0 bases and J shed 6 bases, with 8 bases lying between them. CDR1 is LGHNA, CDR2 YSLEER, per germline. CDR3 length: 13 residues. In DNA, the CDR3 is TGCGCCAGCAGCCAAGAACCAGGGCAGACCCAGTACTTC. Protein product: CASSQEPGQTQYF.

V and J are TRBV5-1 and TRBJ2-3; possibly TRBD1 or TRBD2 for D (5 bases each). This CDR3 spans 16 amino acids. The ends were cut back, 3 bases at V and 6 bases at J, with 20 bases in the middle. CDR1 SGHRS and CDR2 YFSETQ come from the germline V gene. The DNA of the CDR3 is TGCGCCAGCAGCTGGCGGTGGGGGTCCGACACTGATACGCAGTATTTT. The encoded protein is CASSWRWGSDTDTQYF.

CDR3: CASRRLLQETQYF. CDR3 sequence (DNA): TGTGCCAGCAGGAGACTCCTCCAAGAGACCCAGTACTTC. The V call is TRBV6-2 or TRBV6-3, the J call TRBJ2-5, with no clear D. Trimming left V 6 bases short and J 1 base short, with 9 bases between. This CDR3 region has 13 residues. Per germline, CDR1 MNHEY and CDR2 SVGEGT.

The chain couples TRBV4-2 to TRBJ2-1; 9 bases match TRBD2. The CDR3 is 15 residues long. Per the germline V gene, CDR1 is LGHNA and CDR2 is YNFKEQ. V gave up 0 bases and J gave up 10 bases; unmatched junction bases: 7. CDR3 amino acids: CASSQERGGRGEQFF. DNA of the CDR3: TGTGCCAGCAGCCAAGAGCGGGGGGGCCGAGGCGAGCAGTTCTTC.

This clonotype occurred a few times. V gene TRBV12-3 or TRBV12-4 combines with J gene TRBJ1-5, with a tentative D call TRBD1 (6 bases). CDR3 length equals 15 residues. V was cut by 6 bases and J by 1 base, with 13 bases left in between. The CDR3 loop reads CASSRGQRSNQPQHF. For the CDR3, the DNA is TGTGCCAGCAGCCGTGGACAGAGGAGCAATCAGCCCCAGCATTTT.

In this sample, this clonotype turned up a few times. CDR3 in DNA: TGTGCCACCAGCAGAGCCCCCGGGACAGGGATCAATCAGCCCCAGCATTTT. This codes for CATSRAPGTGINQPQHF. The rearrangement joins TRBV15 to TRBJ1-5, with 9 bases fitting TRBD1. CDR1 is LNHNV, CDR2 YYDKDF, per germline (reference sequence). J gave up 3 bases and V 1 base, and 7 bases lay outside the gene matches. CDR3 length: 17 amino acids.

This clonotype has more than one count but fewer than ten. This sequence joins TRBV24-1 and TRBJ2-1; tentatively, D is TRBD1 or TRBD2 (5 bases each). The CDR3 contains 16 residues. Per the germline V gene, CDR1 is KGHDR and CDR2 is SFDVKD. The ends were cut back, 5 bases at V and 9 bases at J, with 22 bases in the middle. CDR3 sequence: CATSAKRRDAGGEQFF. The CDR3 bases are TGTGCCACCAGTGCCAAAAGACGGGACGCGGGTGGTGAGCAGTTCTTC.

This clonotype has more than one count but fewer than ten. The gene calls are TRBV29-1 and TRBJ1-2; the D is unclear. CDR3 length: 12 residues. V was shortened by 7 bases and J by 4 bases, with 13 bases between the two germline ends. In germline, CDR1 is SQVTM, CDR2 ANQGSEA. DNA of the CDR3: TGCAGCGGCATGAAGGATAGCTATGGCTACACCTTC. Residues: CSGMKDSYGYTF.

This clonotype was found a few times. The V gene is TRBV20-1, the J gene TRBJ2-1; D remains ambiguous. Germline assignment: CDR1 DFQATT and CDR2 SNEGSKA (reference sequence). This CDR3 spans 13 amino acids. Trimming took 1 base from V and 2 from J, leaving 6 bases between them. CDR3 DNA: TGCAGTGCTAGAGCGACAACCTACAATGAGCAGTTCTTC. This gives the protein CSARATTYNEQFF.

The rearrangement uses TRBV12-3 or TRBV12-4 and TRBJ2-7; D is possibly TRBD2 (5 bases). The CDR3 contains 14 residues. The V end was cut by 7 bases, the J end by 0 bases, with 13 bases between. In nucleotides, the CDR3 is TGTGCCAGCACCTCGGGTGGGAGCTCCTACGAGCAGTACTTC. Its translation: CASTSGGSSYEQYF.

In this sample, this clonotype turned up many times. The chain joins TRBV7-6 to TRBJ2-7; D not certain. CDR3 length: 13 amino acids. Germline lookup yields CDR1 SGHVS and CDR2 FNYEAQ. The germline V and J ends were trimmed by 1 base and 6 bases, with 10 bases remaining between them. DNA of the CDR3: TGTGCCAGCAGCTTAGAGCGTTGGAGCGAGCAGTACTTC. Residues: CASSLERWSEQYF.

This clonotype turned up a few times. The rearrangement joins TRBV7-2 to TRBJ2-5; perhaps TRBD2 as D (6 bases). Trimming pared 0 bases from V and 4 bases from J, leaving 18 bases between. CDR3 length: 17 residues. CDR1 is SGHTA and CDR2 is FQGNSA in the germline V gene. In nucleotides, the CDR3 is TGTGCCAGCAGCTTAGCGCGGGGACCAAGGTCACGAGAGACCCAGTACTTC. Residues: CASSLARGPRSRETQYF.

This chain links TRBV4-3 with TRBJ1-1; no definite D call. This CDR3 contains 14 residues. V was cut by 4 bases and J by 3 bases, with 12 bases left in between. CDR1 is LGHNA, CDR2 YSLEER, per germline. CDR3 region: CASSRNGRDTEAFF. The CDR3 DNA is TGCGCCAGCAGCCGGAACGGACGGGACACTGAAGCTTTCTTT.